These 29 T cell receptor beta chains share one sample of origin, sequenced in a study of Ad26.COV2.S vaccination and SARS-CoV-2 variants (dated by TCRdb to the early 2020s). The treatment or condition label corresponds to: some 20 received Ad26.COV2.S at low or high dose, single or two shots; about 5 received placebo; per-sample allocation not given. For vaccine and placebo recipients, the sequenced repertoires came from samples collected on day 63 after the first injection. The library was built by means of the immunoSEQ multiplex PCR assay. TCRdb mirrors the immuneACCESS table, restricted to in-frame sequences. Some clones are absent from its copies; in checked studies, under half trace to an unresolved V gene, and the reason for the others is unknown. This sample holds about 480,000 clones; around 85% were observed only once. 9.5% to 15% of the sample comes from the top ten. Specimen: peripheral blood, collected in a trial of Ad26.COV2.S vaccine versus placebo. Receptors originate from a person between 18 and 59 years old who received the Ad26.COV2.S COVID-19 vaccine or a placebo.

This chain uses TRBV5-6 with TRBJ2-7; a possible D gene is TRBD2 (5 bases). From germline, CDR1 is SGHDT and CDR2 YYEEEE. This CDR3 has 14 amino acids. Trimming removed 0 bases from V and 6 bases from J, with 13 bases in between. CDR3 loop: CASSLELVIAEQYF. DNA for the CDR3: TGTGCCAGCAGCTTGGAACTAGTCATCGCCGAGCAGTACTTC.

The chain combines TRBV6-5 with TRBJ2-7; perhaps D is TRBD1 or TRBD2 (5 bases each). Germline V gives CDR1 MNHEY, CDR2 SVGAGI. CDR3 length equals 15 residues. The ends were cut back, 4 bases at V and 0 bases at J, with 13 bases in the middle. This CDR3 reads CASSFHGTASYEQYF. In DNA form, the CDR3 reads TGTGCCAGCAGTTTCCACGGGACGGCCTCCTACGAGCAGTACTTC.

The V and J genes are TRBV6-5 and TRBJ1-1, with D unclear. Germline CDR1 and CDR2: MNHEY and SVGAGI. The V end lost 5 bases, the J end lost 11 bases, and 12 bases lay between the germline ends. This CDR3 is 11 amino acids long. The CDR3 DNA reads as TGTGCCAGCAGTCTGAGAGATGAGGCTTTCTTT. Translating it yields CASSLRDEAFF.

The V and J genes are TRBV5-1 and TRBJ2-2; 12 positions match TRBD2. This CDR3 has 19 residues. V was clipped by 0 bases and J by 0 bases; unmatched bases: 6. Germline lookup yields CDR1 SGHRS and CDR2 YFSETQ. The CDR3 loop reads CASSLVPTSGGANTGELFF. The DNA for the CDR3 is TGCGCCAGCAGCTTGGTCCCGACTAGCGGGGGAGCGAACACCGGGGAGCTGTTTTTT.

The chain recombines TRBV27 with TRBJ2-3; D unclear. V was pared by 8 bases and J by 2 bases, with 14 bases between. Germline lookup yields CDR1 MNHEY and CDR2 SMNVEV (reference sequence). The CDR3 sequence is 14 residues long. CDR3 DNA sequence: TGTGCCAGCGGAACGGACGGATTCACAGATACGCAGTATTTT. Amino acids: CASGTDGFTDTQYF.

This chain uses TRBV28 with TRBJ2-7; no clear D. The CDR3 consists of 13 residues. Between the trimmed V and J ends, which lost 4 bases and 3 bases, there was a span of 10 bases. The germline V gene encodes CDR1 MDHEN and CDR2 SYDVKM. The CDR3 DNA reads as TGTGCCAGCAGTTGGGTCACCAACTACGAGCAGTACTTC. Translating gives CASSWVTNYEQYF.

This chain links TRBV30 with TRBJ2-2; D remains unclear. This CDR3 region has 15 residues. Trimming removed 1 base at V and 5 bases at J, with 14 bases between. Germline-derived CDR1 and CDR2 are GTSNPN and SVGIG (reference sequence). CDR3 coding DNA: TGTGCCTGGAGTGCCATCGCACTACCAACCGGGGAGCTGTTTTTT. As protein: CAWSAIALPTGELFF.

The gene calls are TRBV6-4 and TRBJ1-5; possibly TRBD1 for D (6 bases). CDR1 is MRHNA and CDR2 is SNTAGT in the germline V gene. V was clipped by 2 bases and J by 5 bases, with 16 bases between them. The CDR3 is made up of 16 amino acids. In nucleotides, the CDR3 is TGTGCCAGCAGTGACAAGACGGGACACGCGCATCAGCCCCAGCATTTT. This sequence encodes CASSDKTGHAHQPQHF.

The chain combines TRBV15 with TRBJ2-1, with unresolved D. Germline V lookup: CDR1 LNHNV, CDR2 YYDKDF (reference sequence). The CDR3 is 14 amino acids. V was pared by 1 base and J by 0 bases, with 4 bases between. CDR3 coding DNA: TGTGCCACCAGCAGAGGGAGCTCCTACAATGAGCAGTTCTTC. It is translated as CATSRGSSYNEQFF.

V gene TRBV5-1 combines with J gene TRBJ2-7; D might be TRBD1 or TRBD2, each matching 5 bases. CDR3 length: 17 amino acids. CDR1 is SGHRS, CDR2 YFSETQ, per germline. With 0 bases removed from V and 0 bases from J, the gap between germline ends came to 16 bases. In DNA form, the CDR3 reads TGCGCCAGCAGCTTGGCCTGGGGGATCCCAAGCTCCTACGAGCAGTACTTC. It yields the protein CASSLAWGIPSSYEQYF.

This rearrangement joins TRBV24-1 to TRBJ1-1; D is undetermined. V dropped 5 bases and J dropped 3 bases, with 6 bases sitting between them. The CDR3 has 12 amino acids. Germline V gene sequence: CDR1 KGHDR, CDR2 SFDVKD. The chain's CDR3 is CATSAGDTEAFF. DNA for the CDR3: TGTGCCACCAGTGCCGGGGACACTGAAGCTTTCTTT.

This sequence joins TRBV3-1 (or the pseudogene TRBV3-2) and TRBJ1-4, with D tentatively TRBD1 (6 bases). Looked up from germline, CDR1 is LGHDT and CDR2 is YNNKEL (reference sequence). The CDR3 is made up of 13 amino acids. V was pared by 8 bases and J by 4 bases, with 11 bases between. This CDR3 reads CASEGQHNEKLFF. As DNA, the CDR3 is TGTGCCAGCGAAGGACAGCATAATGAAAAACTGTTTTTT.

The chain employs TRBV7-9 and TRBJ1-1; 10 nucleotides agree with TRBD1. The CDR3 is 15 amino acids. Germline V gene data show CDR1 as SEHNR and CDR2 as FQNEAQ (reference sequence). Germline trimming cut 5 bases from V and 5 bases from J; bases unmatched to any gene: 8. The CDR3 sequence: CASSGKTGGRTEAFF. In DNA form, the CDR3 reads TGTGCCAGCAGCGGAAAGACAGGGGGCAGGACTGAAGCTTTCTTT. Full variable domain (remainder filled in from reference TRBV7-9 and TRBJ1-1): DTGVSQNPRHKITKRGQNVTFRCDPISEHNRLYWYRQTLGQGPEFLTYFQNEAQLEKSRLLSDRFSAERPKGSFSTLEIQRTEQGDSAMYLCASSGKTGGRTEAFFGQGTRLTVV.

Concerning this clone itself: Other DNA sequences in this sample translate to the same CDR3. The rearrangement joins TRBV30 to TRBJ2-2; D call uncertain. The germline CDR1 and CDR2 sequences are GTSNPN and SVGIG (reference sequence). Between the trimmed V and J ends, which lost 0 bases and 8 bases, there was a span of 4 bases. This CDR3 contains 11 residues. This CDR3 is CAWSVGGELFF. CDR3 DNA: TGTGCCTGGAGTGTAGGAGGGGAGCTGTTTTTT.

V usage is TRBV4-2 and J usage is TRBJ1-2; TRBD1 aligns across 7 bases. The CDR3 is 16 residues long. CDR1 is LGHNA and CDR2 is YNFKEQ in the germline V gene. V gave up 6 bases and J gave up 3 bases; unmatched junction bases: 13. CDR3 sequence reads: CASSREGDRSDYGYTF. CDR3 bases: TGTGCCAGCAGTCGGGAGGGGGACAGATCAGACTATGGCTACACCTTC.

This clone was seen just once. The chain joins TRBV11-3 to TRBJ1-1; D perhaps matches TRBD1 (5 bases). V was clipped by 1 base and J by 0 bases, with 15 bases between them. Germline-derived CDR1 and CDR2 are SGHNT and YENEEA. The CDR3 runs 17 residues. This CDR3 is CASSLAGGLLMNTEAFF. The CDR3, as DNA: TGTGCCAGCAGCTTAGCTGGGGGGTTACTAATGAACACTGAAGCTTTCTTT.

This clone was seen only once. The chain recombines TRBV9 with TRBJ2-7; D gene unclear. This CDR3 comprises 14 residues. Germline V gene lookup returns CDR1 SGDLS and CDR2 YYNGEE. Trimming shortened V by 0 bases and J by 4 bases, and 11 bases separated the two germline ends. The CDR3 spells CASSVEVGPYEQYF. The CDR3 DNA reads TGTGCCAGCAGCGTAGAGGTGGGCCCATACGAGCAGTACTTC. Drawing the rest from reference TRBV9 and TRBJ2-7, the complete variable domain is DSGVTQTPKHLITATGQRVTLRCSPRSGDLSVYWYQQSLDQGLQFLIQYYNGEERAKGNILERFSAQQFPDLHSELNLSSLELGDSALYFCASSVEVGPYEQYFGPGTRLTVT.

The chain uses TRBV30 and TRBJ1-2; D gene unclear. Germline CDR1 GTSNPN, CDR2 SVGIG (reference sequence). Trimming took off 4 bases at V and 4 bases at J, with 13 bases between the two ends. This CDR3 has 13 amino acids. The CDR3: CAWMKDRRYGYTF. The CDR3, as DNA: TGTGCCTGGATGAAGGACCGACGCTATGGCTACACCTTC.

The V call is TRBV7-2, the J call TRBJ2-1; 12 positions agree with TRBD2. This CDR3 is built from 15 residues. With V trimmed by 3 bases and J by 10 bases, 7 bases remained unmatched. The germline gives CDR1 SGHTA, CDR2 FQGNSA. The CDR3, as DNA: TGTGCCAGCAGCTTGGGACTAGCGGGTGGTACGGAGCAGTTCTTC. The encoded protein is CASSLGLAGGTEQFF.

In the case of this clone: Additional DNA sequences in this sample encode the identical CDR3. This chain links TRBV29-1 with TRBJ2-5; D is possibly TRBD2 (6 bases). Trimming cost V 4 bases and J 2 bases, with 8 bases left between them. The CDR3 consists of 12 residues. Germline assignment: CDR1 SQVTM and CDR2 ANQGSEA. CDR3 bases: TGCAGCGTTGGAGGAGGGCAAGAGACCCAGTACTTC. This gives the protein CSVGGGQETQYF.

This clone was recorded only once. The chain employs TRBV6-5 and TRBJ2-2; D uncertain. Germline V CDR1 and CDR2: MNHEY, SVGAGI. V gave up 2 bases and J gave up 8 bases, with 9 bases separating them. CDR3 length: 13 amino acids. The CDR3 DNA sequence: TGTGCCAGCAGTTACGACATCGGGGGGGAGCTGTTTTTT. Protein product: CASSYDIGGELFF.

V usage is TRBV7-7 and J usage is TRBJ2-7; 7 bases agree with TRBD1. Germline V gene lookup returns CDR1 SSHAT and CDR2 FNYEAQ (reference sequence). Unmatched junction bases numbered 12, after V lost 5 bases and J lost 5 bases. The CDR3 has 15 residues. The CDR3 region has the DNA TGTGCCAGCAGCCCCGGGGCAGGGGGTCTCGACGAGCAGTACTTC. Its protein product is CASSPGAGGLDEQYF.

This clone was seen only once. The chain uses TRBV11-2 and TRBJ2-3; D uncertain. The CDR3 contains 15 residues. CDR1 and CDR2 (germline): SGHAT, FQNNGV. Trimming cost V 5 bases and J 0 bases, with 12 bases left between them. CDR3 residues: CASSVSWVSTDTQYF. The CDR3 DNA is TGTGCCAGCAGCGTTAGTTGGGTGAGCACAGATACGCAGTATTTT.

V is TRBV5-6 and J is TRBJ2-1; possibly TRBD1 for D (7 bases). Germline V gives CDR1 SGHDT, CDR2 YYEEEE. The length of the CDR3 is 14 residues. The ends were cut back, 3 bases at V and 8 bases at J, with 15 bases in the middle. The CDR3, as DNA: TGTGCCAGCAGCTCGATAGACAGGGAGGATGAGCAGTTCTTC. Its translation is CASSSIDREDEQFF.

The rearrangement joins TRBV7-7 to TRBJ2-5; 11 nucleotides match TRBD2. The V and J ends lost 3 bases and 5 bases, in that order; junction bases with no gene match: 5. Germline V lookup: CDR1 SSHAT, CDR2 FNYEAQ (reference sequence). The CDR3 is 15 amino acids. CDR3 residues: CASSFGLAGGETQYF. For the CDR3, the DNA is TGTGCCAGCAGCTTCGGACTAGCGGGCGGGGAGACCCAGTACTTC.

V usage is TRBV28 and J usage is TRBJ1-3, with D unresolved. Trimming shortened V by 3 bases and J by 0 bases, and 12 bases separated the two germline ends. There are 16 residues in the CDR3. Germline V gene lookup returns CDR1 MDHEN and CDR2 SYDVKM. The CDR3 DNA is TGTGCCAGCAGTTTCTCTACCGGGGTCTCTGGAAACACCATATATTTT. This encodes CASSFSTGVSGNTIYF.

The chain carries TRBV11-3 and TRBJ2-5, with 9 bases fitting TRBD2. J was trimmed by 1 base and V by 2 bases; bases with no gene match: 2. Germline CDR1 is SGHNT and CDR2 is YENEEA. This CDR3 has 15 amino acids. The CDR3 reads CASSLYSGGQETQYF. The DNA of the CDR3 is TGTGCCAGCAGCTTATATAGCGGGGGCCAAGAGACCCAGTACTTC.

The CDR3 region has the DNA TGTGCCTGGGCGACTAGCTCGAACACCGGGGAGCTGTTTTTT. It is translated as CAWATSSNTGELFF. V and J are TRBV30 and TRBJ2-2; the match to TRBD2 covers 7 bases. Germline CDR1 is GTSNPN and CDR2 is SVGIG (reference sequence). This CDR3 has 14 amino acids. V dropped 5 bases and J dropped 0; count of bases not matched to a gene: 3.

Remarks on this clone: The same CDR3 can be traced to other DNA sequences in this sample. The J gene is TRBJ1-1, the V gene TRBV5-1, with D possibly TRBD1 on 6 matching bases. This CDR3 spans 14 amino acids. Germline V gene data show CDR1 as SGHRS and CDR2 as YFSETQ. V gave up 0 bases and J gave up 4 bases, with 10 bases separating them. Here the CDR3 reads CASSLDGGGTEAFF. The CDR3 bases are TGCGCCAGCAGCTTGGACGGGGGCGGCACTGAAGCTTTCTTT.